The 12 T cell receptor beta chains below all came from one sample that was sequenced in a study of cytomegalovirus exposure and HLA in healthy donors (TCRdb year 2017). The method behind the library was the immunoSEQ multiplex PCR assay. The multiplex PCR relied on a mix of 60 forward primers for TCR Vbeta segments and 13 reverse primers for TCR Jbeta segments. TCRdb took this table from immuneACCESS and kept in-frame rearrangements with V and J called. Such tables lack part of the clones; where checked against another copy, unresolved V genes explain under half of the gap, and the rest is unexplained. Recorded for this sample are approximately 89,000 clones; over 65% of them occurred a single time. Of the sample, approximately 10% is held by the ten largest clones. Sequencing was performed on PBMCs. These receptors all stem from a human donor in good health.

This clone was seen just once. The chain joins TRBV27 to TRBJ2-3, with 11 bases matching TRBD2. CDR1 is MNHEY, CDR2 SMNVEV, per germline (reference sequence). The CDR3 has 14 residues. Trimming at V came to 6 bases and at J to 9 bases, leaving 8 bases not matched to a gene. CDR3 nucleotide sequence: TGTGCCAGCAGCTTAGCGGGGGGGCCCTTAACGCAGTATTTT. Protein product: CASSLAGGPLTQYF.

The chain links TRBV13 to TRBJ2-7; 14 bases map to TRBD2. This CDR3 comprises 18 residues. Trimming at V came to 5 bases and at J to 4 bases, leaving 13 bases not matched to a gene. Looked up from germline, CDR1 is PRHDT and CDR2 is FYEKMQ (reference sequence). Here the CDR3 DNA reads TGTGCCAGCAGCGCAGGACTAGCGGGAGGTCTCCTCTCTTACGAGCAGTACTTC. It translates to CASSAGLAGGLLSYEQYF.

The table lists this clone with a count of one. The CDR3: CASSLARGNYGYTF. The CDR3, as DNA: TGTGCCAGCAGCCTCGCGAGAGGGAACTATGGCTACACCTTC. The rearrangement joins TRBV5-8 to TRBJ1-2, with D uncertain. The V gene lost 4 bases and the J gene lost 2 bases, with 12 bases spanning the gap. Germline assignment: CDR1 SGHTS and CDR2 YDEGEE. The CDR3 is made up of 14 amino acids.

V and J are TRBV21-1 and TRBJ2-1; the D call TRBD2 from the table was never checked on the DNA. TRBV21-1 is classified as a pseudogene. The CDR3 length is 19 residues. The CDR3 is CASSKESGKLAGGCNEQFF. Here the CDR3 DNA reads TGTGCCAGCAGCAAAGAGTCGGGGAAACTAGCGGGAGGGTGCAATGAGCAGTTCTTC.

The chain employs TRBV28 and TRBJ2-1; 8 bases agree with TRBD2. Germline CDR1 is MDHEN and CDR2 is SYDVKM. V dropped 5 bases and J dropped 6; count of bases not matched to a gene: 9. This CDR3 comprises 15 residues. CDR3 DNA: TGTGCCAGCAGTGGGGGGGGACTAGTTCTCAATGAGCAGTTCTTC. Translating gives CASSGGGLVLNEQFF.

The V call is TRBV30, the J call TRBJ2-5, with 11 bases fitting TRBD2. Trimming cost V 1 base and J 0 bases; bases outside gene matches: 4. This CDR3 spans 16 amino acids. Germline V gene sequence: CDR1 GTSNPN, CDR2 SVGIG (reference sequence). CDR3 residues: CAWSAPSGGYQETQYF. The CDR3 DNA reads TGTGCCTGGAGTGCCCCTAGCGGGGGGTACCAAGAGACCCAGTACTTC.

This chain uses TRBV5-1 with TRBJ2-7; a weak D match, TRBD2 (6 bases). V was pared by 0 bases and J by 3 bases, with 16 bases between. CDR1 is SGHRS, CDR2 YFSETQ, per germline. There are 16 residues in the CDR3. The CDR3 region is CASSLDGPGDLYEQYF. The CDR3 DNA follows: TGCGCCAGCAGCTTGGACGGCCCGGGGGACCTCTACGAGCAGTACTTC.

The rearrangement uses TRBV9 and TRBJ2-7; 9 nucleotides agree with TRBD2. V gave up 0 bases and J gave up 6 bases; unmatched junction bases: 13. CDR1 is SGDLS and CDR2 is YYNGEE in the germline V gene. The CDR3 has 17 residues. Here the CDR3 DNA reads TGTGCCAGCAGCGTAGGGAGTGGCGGGGGGGGACCGGCCGAGCAGTACTTC. Translated, it gives CASSVGSGGGGPAEQYF. Full variable domain (missing parts from reference TRBV9 and TRBJ2-7): DSGVTQTPKHLITATGQRVTLRCSPRSGDLSVYWYQQSLDQGLQFLIQYYNGEERAKGNILERFSAQQFPDLHSELNLSSLELGDSALYFCASSVGSGGGGPAEQYFGPGTRLTVT.

The chain couples TRBV5-1 to TRBJ2-1; TRBD1 is a possible D gene (5 bases). V lost 3 bases and J lost 6, with 16 bases in between. The germline CDR1 and CDR2 sequences are SGHRS and YFSETQ. The CDR3 is 15 residues long. CDR3 residues: CASSSTVQGANEQFF. For the CDR3, the DNA is TGCGCCAGCAGCTCAACGGTCCAGGGTGCCAATGAGCAGTTCTTC. Based on the CDR3 plus reference TRBV5-1 and TRBJ2-1, the full variable domain is KAGVTQTPRYLIKTRGQQVTLSCSPISGHRSVSWYQQTPGQGLQFLFEYFSETQRNKGNFPGRFSGRQFSNSRSEMNVSTLELGDSALYLCASSSTVQGANEQFFGPGTRLTVL.

This clone was seen only a few times. V usage is TRBV14 and J usage is TRBJ1-1, with no clear D. This CDR3 comprises 12 residues. Between the trimmed V and J ends, which lost 1 base and 6 bases, there was a span of 6 bases. Per germline, CDR1 SGHDN and CDR2 FVKESK. CDR3 sequence (DNA): TGTGCCAGCAGCCAAGGTCCAGCTGAAGCTTTCTTT. Amino acid sequence: CASSQGPAEAFF.

The chain employs TRBV5-4 and TRBJ2-3, with D perhaps TRBD2 (6 bases). There are 17 residues in the CDR3. Deletions cut 3 bases from V and 2 bases from J, with 19 bases between. Germline V lookup: CDR1 SGHNT, CDR2 YYREEE (reference sequence). This CDR3 reads CASSSPGRNPNTDTQYF. CDR3 DNA sequence: TGTGCCAGCAGCTCCCCGGGGAGGAATCCTAACACAGATACGCAGTATTTT.

The chain joins TRBV11-2 to TRBJ2-7, with a possible D match to TRBD2 (6 bases). Germline CDR1 reads SGHAT; CDR2 reads FQNNGV. The CDR3 loop spans 12 amino acids. Between the trimmed V and J ends, which lost 5 bases and 2 bases, there was a span of 7 bases. The CDR3, as DNA: TGTGCCAGCAGCCGGACTACCTACGAGCAGTACTTC. Protein sequence: CASSRTTYEQYF.